These 28 T cell receptor beta chains were sequenced from one sample in a study of T cells in Graves' hyperthyroidism and ophthalmopathy. RNA transcripts gave rise to amplified TCR beta CDR3 regions. An initial round of RT-PCR targeting the TCR CDR3 relied on the HTBI primer set. Via MiXCR, TCRdb re-called the multiplex PCR reads, giving one row per CDR3 protein. This sample yields 350,000 to 400,000 distinct CDR3 sequences, of which just under 15% are seen a single time; around a third belongs to the top ten. Input material: blood. Receptors originate from a woman between 25 and 40 years old with Graves' hyperthyroidism.

This clonotype came up a few times. The rearrangement joins TRBV29-1 to TRBJ1-6; D call uncertain. V lost 4 bases and J 5 bases, leaving 15 bases between the germline ends. This CDR3 comprises 15 residues. Per the germline V gene, CDR1 is SQVTM and CDR2 is ANQGSEA. This chain's CDR3 is CSVALGYGDNSPLHF. The CDR3 bases are TGCAGCGTTGCCCTCGGTTACGGAGATAATTCACCCCTCCACTTT.

Many counts were recorded for this clonotype. This chain joins TRBV18 and TRBJ2-5; D is undetermined. Trimming removed 2 bases from V and 1 base from J, with 11 bases in between. Looked up from germline, CDR1 is KGHSH and CDR2 is LQKENI. The CDR3 spans 15 residues. CDR3 amino acids: CASSPSIQSQETQYF. Written as DNA, the CDR3 is TGTGCCAGCTCACCAAGTATCCAGTCCCAAGAGACCCAGTACTTC.

The J gene is TRBJ1-1, the V gene TRBV24-1, with 8 positions matching TRBD1. The trim removed 3 bases at V and 10 bases at J, leaving 6 bases unmatched. The CDR3 length is 13 residues. The germline V gene encodes CDR1 KGHDR and CDR2 SFDVKD. DNA of the CDR3: TGTGCCACCAGTGATATAGACAGGGGAGGAGCTTTCTTT. Translating it yields CATSDIDRGGAFF.

This clonotype turned up a few times. The rearrangement links TRBV2 to TRBJ1-4, with D maybe TRBD1 (5 bases). Trimming removed 7 bases at V and 7 bases at J, with 16 bases between. The CDR3 length is 14 residues. Per the germline V gene, CDR1 is SNHLY and CDR2 is FYNNEI. CDR3 sequence: CASIPRGLSEKLFF. CDR3 nucleotides: TGTGCCAGCATCCCCCGGGGGTTGAGTGAAAAACTGTTTTTT.

The CDR3 is CASSLSMSAFNEKLFF. As DNA, the CDR3 is TGTGCCAGCAGTTTATCGATGTCAGCATTTAATGAAAAACTGTTTTTT. The chain employs TRBV27 and TRBJ1-4; D is unresolved. The CDR3 is made up of 16 amino acids. V lost 0 bases and J 4 bases, leaving 12 bases between the germline ends. The germline V gene has CDR1 MNHEY and CDR2 SMNVEV (reference sequence).

The V call is TRBV2, the J call TRBJ2-7; D remains unclear. The V end lost 9 bases, the J end lost 0 bases, and 12 bases lay between the germline ends. Germline CDR1 is SNHLY and CDR2 is FYNNEI. The CDR3 totals 13 residues. The CDR3 nucleotides are TGTGCCAGGAGGACCGAAAGCTCCTACGAGCAGTACTTC. Protein product: CARRTESSYEQYF.

This clonotype has a handful of counts. The rearrangement links TRBV20-1 to TRBJ1-5; perhaps TRBD1 as D (6 bases). Germline CDR1 and CDR2: DFQATT and SNEGSKA (reference sequence). V lost 3 bases and J lost 5, with 11 bases in between. This CDR3 has 13 amino acids. In DNA form, the CDR3 reads TGCAGTGCTAGTTCCCAGGGGCATCAGCCCCAGCATTTT. Its translation: CSASSQGHQPQHF.

This clonotype has only a few counts. A single base separates this from a much larger clone, so it may be a read error. The V and J genes are TRBV20-1 and TRBJ2-7, with 9 positions matching TRBD2. The CDR3 is made up of 14 amino acids. Germline CDR1 is DFQATT and CDR2 is SNEGSKA (reference sequence). CDR3 protein: CGARVSGSGREQYF. CDR3 in DNA: TGCGGTGCTAGAGTTAGCGGGAGTGGAAGGGAGCAGTACTTC.

This clonotype has a handful of counts. V and J are TRBV5-5 and TRBJ2-7; 7 bases match TRBD2. Germline CDR1 SGHKS, CDR2 YYEKEE (reference sequence). J was trimmed by 3 bases and V by 0 bases; bases with no gene match: 3. The CDR3 is made up of 14 amino acids. The CDR3 DNA follows: TGTGCCAGCAGCTTGGAACTAGCGAGCTACGAGCAGTACTTC. Translating gives CASSLELASYEQYF.

The chain links TRBV6-2 or TRBV6-3 to TRBJ1-5, with 7 bases lining up with TRBD1. After removal of 6 bases from V and 5 bases from J, the junction contained 7 bases not matched to a gene. CDR1 and CDR2 from the germline V gene are MNHEY and SVGEGT. This CDR3 is 14 amino acids long. The chain's CDR3 is CASSPGGAHQPQHF. CDR3 in DNA: TGTGCCAGCAGCCCAGGGGGGGCTCATCAGCCCCAGCATTTT.

In its sample, this clonotype was seen a few times. This chain's CDR3 is CAWSVRSLHGYTF. CDR3 nucleotide sequence: TGTGCCTGGAGTGTCCGGAGTCTTCATGGCTACACCTTC. The chain links TRBV30 to TRBJ1-2; D is uncertain. Trimming took off 0 bases at V and 6 bases at J, with 11 bases between the two ends. Germline assignment: CDR1 GTSNPN and CDR2 SVGIG (reference sequence). The CDR3 consists of 13 residues.

Ten or more counts support this clonotype. J is TRBJ2-7 and V is TRBV5-6, with 11 positions matching TRBD2. The germline V gene encodes CDR1 SGHDT and CDR2 YYEEEE. The CDR3 spans 16 residues. With 3 bases clipped from V and 4 bases from J, the junction kept 9 bases outside the gene matches. The CDR3 nucleotides are TGTGCCAGCAGCTCAAGACGACTAGCGGGACGGTACGAGCAGTACTTC. This encodes CASSSRRLAGRYEQYF.

The table lists this clonotype with a few counts. The genes are TRBV20-1 and TRBJ1-2; TRBD1 matches at 8 bases. Germline assignment: CDR1 DFQATT and CDR2 SNEGSKA (reference sequence). The CDR3 is 15 amino acids. V lost 3 bases, J lost 4 bases, and 10 bases stayed unmatched. CDR3 nucleotide sequence: TGCAGTGCTAGGGGGGACTCGGGACAGGTCTATGGCTACACCTTC. This gives the protein CSARGDSGQVYGYTF.

This clonotype was recorded a few times. The chain joins TRBV6-1 to TRBJ2-3; the match to TRBD1 covers 8 bases. Trimming at V came to 5 bases and at J to 2 bases, leaving 3 bases not matched to a gene. The CDR3 runs to 14 residues. Per the germline V gene, CDR1 is MNHNS and CDR2 is SASEGT. CDR3: CASSSDRATDTQYF. CDR3 DNA: TGTGCCAGCAGTTCGGACAGGGCCACAGATACGCAGTATTTT.

This clonotype came up many times. This sequence joins TRBV2 and TRBJ1-2; D may be TRBD1 (5 bases). Trimming left V 1 base short and J 6 bases short, with 9 bases between. Germline V CDR1 and CDR2: SNHLY, FYNNEI. The CDR3 runs 13 residues. The CDR3: CASSEGQNHGYTF. The CDR3, as DNA: TGTGCCAGCAGTGAAGGACAGAATCATGGCTACACCTTC.

This clonotype came up many times. The V and J genes are TRBV11-2 and TRBJ2-7; TRBD2 might be the D (6 bases). The CDR3 extends over 15 amino acids. Germline values: CDR1 SGHAT, CDR2 FQNNGV. Trimming took 5 bases from V and 6 from J, leaving 20 bases between them. DNA for the CDR3: TGTGCCAGCAGCGGGCGGACCGGGACTTTACTCGAGCAGTACTTC. Residues: CASSGRTGTLLEQYF.

The rearrangement links TRBV5-6 to TRBJ1-5, with TRBD1 identical over 7 bases. V trimming: 1 base; J trimming: 5 bases; junction bases outside the gene matches: 9. This CDR3 has 16 amino acids. Germline values: CDR1 SGHDT, CDR2 YYEEEE. CDR3 loop: CASSLWTDRADQPQHF. The DNA of the CDR3 is TGTGCCAGCAGCTTGTGGACTGACAGGGCGGATCAGCCCCAGCATTTT.

Many counts were recorded for this clonotype. The chain links TRBV7-9 to TRBJ1-1; D remains unclear. The V and J ends lost 1 base and 2 bases respectively, with 17 bases between them. This CDR3 is built from 17 residues. Germline V gives CDR1 SEHNR, CDR2 FQNEAQ (reference sequence). DNA of the CDR3: TGTGCCAGCAGCTTAGAGCGGTGGCAGCGCTTAAACACTGAAGCTTTCTTT. Amino acid sequence: CASSLERWQRLNTEAFF.

The chain uses TRBV29-1 and TRBJ1-1; 7 bases align to TRBD1. V gave up 4 bases and J gave up 6 bases; unmatched junction bases: 2. Germline CDR1 reads SQVTM; CDR2 reads ANQGSEA. This CDR3 comprises 11 residues. The CDR3 region has the DNA TGCAGCGTTGGGGGACAGTCTGAAGCTTTCTTT. Amino acids: CSVGGQSEAFF.

This clonotype was seen many times. This CDR3 reads CASSLLGLSFTDTQYF. The DNA of the CDR3 is TGTGCCAGCAGCTTATTGGGACTATCATTTACAGATACGCAGTATTTT. V and J are TRBV11-2 and TRBJ2-3; TRBD2 matches at 7 bases. The CDR3 runs 16 residues. In germline, CDR1 is SGHAT, CDR2 FQNNGV. V shed 2 bases, J shed 3 bases, and the junction held 8 bases outside the gene matches. The entire variable domain, with the rest obtained from reference TRBV11-2 and TRBJ2-3, is as follows: EAGVAQSPRYKIIEKRQSVAFWCNPISGHATLYWYQQILGQGPKLLIQFQNNGVVDDSQLPKDRFSAERLKGVDSTLKIQPAKLEDSAVYLCASSLLGLSFTDTQYFGPGTRLTVL.

This clonotype has a handful of counts. The rearrangement joins TRBV7-8 to TRBJ2-5, with D maybe TRBD2 (6 bases). The ends were cut back, 2 bases at V and 2 bases at J, with 18 bases in the middle. CDR3 length: 17 residues. The germline V gene has CDR1 SGHVS and CDR2 FQNEAQ. The CDR3 loop reads CASSLTIGTPQQETQYF. In nucleotides, the CDR3 is TGTGCCAGCAGCTTAACGATTGGGACTCCACAACAAGAGACCCAGTACTTC. Filled out from reference TRBV7-8 and TRBJ2-5, the complete variable domain reads GAGVSQSPRYKVAKRGQDVALRCDPISGHVSLFWYQQALGQGPEFLTYFQNEAQLDKSGLPSDRFFAERPEGSVSTLKIQRTQQEDSAVYLCASSLTIGTPQQETQYFGPGTRLLVL.

V is TRBV29-1 and J is TRBJ2-3, with TRBD1 as a possible D gene (5 bases). V was pared by 4 bases and J by 2 bases, with 13 bases between. CDR1 SQVTM and CDR2 ANQGSEA come from the germline V gene. The CDR3 has 14 amino acids. The chain's CDR3 is CSVVRDRHTDTQYF. CDR3 bases: TGCAGCGTTGTCCGAGACAGACACACAGATACGCAGTATTTT.

This sequence joins TRBV29-1 and TRBJ2-3; TRBD2 matches at 8 bases. The J segment lost 2 bases and the V segment lost 0 bases, leaving 19 bases of the junction unmatched. The CDR3 sequence is 20 residues long. Germline CDR1 SQVTM, CDR2 ANQGSEA. The CDR3 spells CSVEDLGDTGGMIITDTQYF. In DNA, the CDR3 is TGCAGCGTTGAAGATCTGGGGGACACGGGGGGGATGATTATCACAGATACGCAGTATTTT.

This clonotype was observed at least ten times. The chain combines TRBV29-1 with TRBJ2-1; D could derive from TRBD1 or TRBD2 (5 bases each). The CDR3 is made up of 12 amino acids. The germline V and J ends were trimmed by 7 bases and 4 bases, with 11 bases remaining between them. Germline lookup yields CDR1 SQVTM and CDR2 ANQGSEA. The CDR3 spells CSGGTNYNEQFF. CDR3 nucleotide sequence: TGCAGCGGGGGGACGAATTACAATGAGCAGTTCTTC.

This chain uses TRBV12-3 or TRBV12-4 with TRBJ2-1, with D tentatively TRBD1 (6 bases). The length of the CDR3 is 15 residues. The V end lost 5 bases, the J end lost 9 bases, and 20 bases lay between the germline ends. CDR3 in DNA: TGTGCCAGCAGTCCAGACAGGAACGCTAGGGGTGAGCAGTTCTTC. Residues: CASSPDRNARGEQFF.

This chain joins TRBV4-1 and TRBJ1-4, with unresolved D. The germline V gene encodes CDR1 MGHRA and CDR2 YSYEKL. Trimming took 0 bases from V and 3 from J, leaving 11 bases between them. This CDR3 is built from 16 residues. The CDR3 loop is CASSQDPRVPNEKLFF. CDR3 nucleotides: TGCGCCAGCAGCCAAGATCCGCGCGTCCCTAATGAAAAACTGTTTTTT.

In this sample, this clonotype turned up many times. The chain recombines TRBV4-1 with TRBJ2-1; 8 nucleotides align to TRBD1. CDR3 length: 17 residues. Germline CDR1 and CDR2: MGHRA and YSYEKL. Trimming removed 4 bases from V and 10 bases from J; junction bases left unmatched: 18. The CDR3 here is CASSRIMTGAMGGEQFF. The CDR3, as DNA: TGCGCCAGCAGCCGTATTATGACAGGGGCAATGGGTGGGGAGCAGTTCTTC.

In its sample, this clonotype was seen a few times. The rearrangement links TRBV5-6 to TRBJ1-1; D may be TRBD1 (6 bases). CDR1 SGHDT and CDR2 YYEEEE come from the germline V gene. The V gene lost 2 bases and the J gene lost 0 bases, with 11 bases spanning the gap. This CDR3 comprises 15 residues. Here the CDR3 reads CASSLLTGVNTEAFF. In DNA, the CDR3 is TGTGCCAGCAGCTTACTGACAGGAGTGAACACTGAAGCTTTCTTT.